The present entry profiles one TCR beta chain with its context. TCRdb re-called the RT-PCR reads with MiXCR, one entry per CDR3 protein. The top ten hold 3.6% of the sample, which has 650,000 to 800,000 distinct CDR3 sequences, over 12% seen once. With V trimmed by 3 bases and J by 5 bases, 7 bases remained unmatched. In germline, CDR1 is SGHRS, CDR2 YFSETQ. The CDR3 totals 16 residues. The genes are TRBV5-1 and TRBJ1-6; 8 bases fit TRBD1. The sequenced material came from memory CD4+ T cells from blood. This clonotype was obtained from a female donor in good health, serving as a healthy control. Written as DNA, the CDR3 is TGCGCCAGCAGCTCCGGAGGACAGGGAAATAATTCACCCCTCCACTTT. It codes for CASSSGGQGNNSPLHF.